A selection of T cell receptor beta chains follows, all from one sample in a study of blood T cell repertoires in COVID-19. Here immunoSEQ multiplex PCR was the method, and the copy in TCRdb shows in-frame clones only, minus some. The sample lists more than 65,000 clones; approximately 82% were seen once. The sample comprised peripheral blood. The receptor set was obtained from a woman aged 80 or over with acute or convalescent COVID-19. CDR3s include the opening cysteine and the closing phenylalanine or tryptophan. A D gene is named only where the DNA matches it firmly. The listing skips clone size in some rows; elsewhere it reads once, few, many or a size class.

CASSLLTSLRQNTQYF,TGTGCCAGCAGTTTACTGACTAGCCTCCGGCAAAATACGCAGTATTTT,TRBV27,few,TRBD2,TRBJ2-3
CASSQGQGANYGYTF,TGTGCCAGCAGCCAGGGACAAGGGGCTAACTATGGCTACACCTTC,TRBV2,.,.,TRBJ1-2
CASSGTGGFSYNEQFF,TGTGCCAGTAGTGGAACAGGGGGCTTTTCTTACAATGAGCAGTTCTTC,TRBV19,.,TRBD1,TRBJ2-1
CAAGQANYGYTF,TGTGCCGCGGGGCAGGCGAACTATGGCTACACCTTC,TRBV6-5,.,.,TRBJ1-2
CASSSGSRGWKLFF,TGCGCCAGCAGCTCCGGAAGTAGAGGATGGAAACTGTTTTTT,TRBV10-1,.,.,TRBJ1-4
CASSPPFSSDTQYF,TGTGCCAGTAGCCCCCCTTTTTCGTCAGATACGCAGTATTTT,TRBV19,.,.,TRBJ2-3
CASRRLNQPQHF,TGTGCCAGCAGGAGACTTAATCAGCCCCAGCATTTT,TRBV25-1,.,.,TRBJ1-5
CASSQQGYEQYF,TGCGCCAGCAGCCAACAGGGCTACGAGCAGTACTTC,TRBV4-1,.,.,TRBJ2-7
CASSQTGSTNEKLFF,TGTGCCAGCAGCCAAACGGGTTCAACTAATGAAAAACTGTTTTTT,TRBV11-2,.,.,TRBJ1-4
CASSFNLLRDRGLYEQYF,TGTGCCAGCAGCTTTAATTTGCTCCGGGACAGGGGGCTTTACGAGCAGTACTTC,TRBV7-2,.,TRBD1,TRBJ2-7
CASKRRANEKLFF,TGTGCCAGCAAGCGCAGGGCCAATGAAAAACTGTTTTTT,TRBV3-1/TRBV3-2,.,.,TRBJ1-4
CASSCQLRGNEKLFF,TGTGCCAGCAGCTGTCAGCTTCGAGGGAATGAAAAACTGTTTTTT,TRBV11-3,once,.,TRBJ1-4
CASSPDSDQPQHF,TGTGCCAGCTCACCCGACAGCGATCAGCCCCAGCATTTT,TRBV18,once,.,TRBJ1-5
CASSLPGHRGGANVLTF,TGTGCCAGCAGCTTGCCGGGACATCGGGGAGGGGCCAACGTCCTGACTTTC,TRBV11-2,.,.,TRBJ2-6
CASKEGTGGVNQPQHF,TGTGCCAGCAAGGAAGGGACAGGGGGAGTCAATCAGCCCCAGCATTTT,TRBV5-5,.,TRBD1,TRBJ1-5
CAISEAVGGRRYEQYF,TGTGCCATCAGTGAGGCGGTCGGGGGACGGAGGTACGAGCAGTACTTC,TRBV10-3,.,.,TRBJ2-7
CASSLISGNTGELFF,TGCGCCAGCAGCTTGATTAGCGGGAACACCGGGGAGCTGTTTTTT,TRBV5-1,.,.,TRBJ2-2
CASSLTGGSNYGYTF,TGTGCCAGCAGTTTAACAGGGGGCTCTAACTATGGCTACACCTTC,TRBV6-5,.,TRBD1,TRBJ1-2
CSVEKGGLLTNYGYTF,TGCAGCGTTGAAAAAGGTGGACTTCTAACTAACTATGGCTACACCTTC,TRBV29-1,.,.,TRBJ1-2